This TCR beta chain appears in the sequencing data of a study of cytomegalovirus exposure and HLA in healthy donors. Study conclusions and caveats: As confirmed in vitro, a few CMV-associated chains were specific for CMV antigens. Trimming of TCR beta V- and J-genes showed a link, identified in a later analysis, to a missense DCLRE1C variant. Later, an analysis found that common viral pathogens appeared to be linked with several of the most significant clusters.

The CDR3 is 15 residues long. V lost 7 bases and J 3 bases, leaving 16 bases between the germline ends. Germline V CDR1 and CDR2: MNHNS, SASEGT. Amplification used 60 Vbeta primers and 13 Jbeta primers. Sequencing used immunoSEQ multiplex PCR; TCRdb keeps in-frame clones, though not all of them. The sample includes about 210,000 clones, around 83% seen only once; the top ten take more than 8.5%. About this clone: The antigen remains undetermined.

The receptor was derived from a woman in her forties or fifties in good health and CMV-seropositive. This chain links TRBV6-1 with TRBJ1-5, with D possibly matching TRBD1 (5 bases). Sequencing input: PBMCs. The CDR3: CASTLIDSYNQPQHF. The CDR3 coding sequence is TGTGCCAGCACCCTAATTGACAGTTACAATCAGCCCCAGCATTTT.